The source of this T cell receptor beta chain is a study of CD8+CD57+ T cells in acquired aplastic anemia. Genomic DNA, serving as template, underwent TCR beta VDJ and CDR3 profiling. TCRdb reprocessed the reads via MiXCR and lists one record per CDR3 protein. The sample contains hundreds of thousands of distinct CDR3 sequences, about 56% of which appear only once. Looked up from germline, CDR1 is SGHVS and CDR2 is FQNEAQ. This CDR3 comprises 10 residues. Trimming took off 6 bases at V and 7 bases at J, with 4 bases between the two ends. J is TRBJ1-3 and V is TRBV7-8; D is uncertain. Sequencing was carried out using sorted CD4+, CD8+, or CD8+CD57+ T cells (not recorded which) from PBMCs. This clonotype originated in a human donor with severe aplastic anemia or a healthy control (not recorded which). In nucleotides, the CDR3 is TGTGCCAGCAGATTGAACACCATATATTTT. Protein sequence: CASRLNTIYF. The full variable domain, completed using reference TRBV7-8 and TRBJ1-3, is GAGVSQSPRYKVAKRGQDVALRCDPISGHVSLFWYQQALGQGPEFLTYFQNEAQLDKSGLPSDRFFAERPEGSVSTLKIQRTQQEDSAVYLCASRLNTIYFGEGSWLTVV.